Described below is a single T cell receptor (beta chain) sequence and its context. Its antigen is still unknown. Full-length variable regions came from constant-region reverse primers plus semi-nested Nested Universal Primer A PCR. TCRdb called the 5' RACE reads again in MiXCR, with one record for every CDR3 protein. Among over 10,000 distinct CDR3 sequences listed, around 22% were seen once. Study-wide results and caveats: Tumor Tregs overlapped most with tumor, then blood, naive CD4+ cells.

CDR1 is GTSNPN and CDR2 is SVGIG in the germline V gene (reference sequence). This CDR3 region has 14 residues. V shed 0 bases and J shed 4 bases, with 12 bases lying between them. Naive CD4+ T cells were purified with Tregs depleted by CD25. The genes are TRBV30 and TRBJ1-2, with D possibly being TRBD1 (5 bases). This receptor was identified in a female donor with breast cancer. Specimen: naive CD4+ T cells sorted from blood. The subset denotes: naive CD4+ T cells, CD4+CD45RA+CD25-. CDR3 loop: CAWSVSAGTYGYTF. Written as DNA, the CDR3 is TGTGCCTGGAGTGTATCAGCGGGGACCTATGGCTACACCTTC.